Below, 10 T cell receptor beta chains from the same sample are listed, as sequenced in a study of control samples from healthy donors and cancer patients. Using immunoSEQ multiplex PCR, the repertoire was profiled, and TCRdb retains in-frame clones only, with some absent. This sample yields about 140,000 clones, of which under 95% are seen a single time; under 9% belongs to the top ten. The sequenced sample consisted of blood. The receptors originated from a young man in good health.

V usage is TRBV3-1 (or the pseudogene TRBV3-2) and J usage is TRBJ2-7; 7 nucleotides line up with TRBD1. This CDR3 region has 16 residues. With 3 bases clipped from V and 0 bases from J, the junction kept 8 bases outside the gene matches. Germline CDR1 is LGHDT and CDR2 is YNNKEL (reference sequence). The CDR3 reads CASSQHGQAPSYEQYF. CDR3 bases: TGTGCCAGCAGCCAGCACGGACAGGCCCCCTCCTACGAGCAGTACTTC.

The CDR3 is CASRDPGNTEAFF. In nucleotides, the CDR3 is TGTGCCAGCAGGGATCCCGGCAACACTGAAGCTTTCTTT. The J gene is TRBJ1-1, the V gene TRBV6-6, with unresolved D. This CDR3 contains 13 residues. CDR1 MNHNY and CDR2 SVGAGI come from the germline V gene (reference sequence). V dropped 6 bases and J dropped 2 bases, with 10 bases sitting between them.

The genes are TRBV2 and TRBJ1-1; possibly TRBD1 for D (5 bases). Germline CDR1 reads SNHLY; CDR2 reads FYNNEI. The CDR3 has 18 amino acids. V lost 0 bases to trimming and J lost 0 bases, with 17 bases between them. The chain's CDR3 is CASSEALIGARMNTEAFF. CDR3 DNA sequence: TGTGCCAGCAGTGAAGCGCTTATAGGGGCACGAATGAACACTGAAGCTTTCTTT.

This chain uses TRBV5-5 with TRBJ2-7; TRBD1 matches 9 bases. After removal of 1 base from V and 0 bases from J, the junction contained 8 bases not matched to a gene. CDR3 length: 17 residues. Germline-derived CDR1 and CDR2 are SGHKS and YYEKEE (reference sequence). CDR3 coding DNA: TGTGCCAGCAGCTTGTCTCCGGGACAGGGTTACTCCTACGAGCAGTACTTC. It translates to CASSLSPGQGYSYEQYF.

The chain employs TRBV5-5 and TRBJ1-1, with no clear D. Germline assignment: CDR1 SGHKS and CDR2 YYEKEE (reference sequence). This CDR3 comprises 13 residues. The V end lost 4 bases, the J end lost 0 bases, and 7 bases lay between the germline ends. The CDR3 DNA reads TGTGCCAGCAGCCCGCTGATGAACACTGAAGCTTTCTTT. Its translation is CASSPLMNTEAFF.

The chain employs TRBV5-1 and TRBJ1-1; possibly TRBD1 for D (5 bases). The CDR3 runs 14 residues. V was trimmed by 2 bases and J by 4 bases, leaving 12 bases between them. Germline CDR1 reads SGHRS; CDR2 reads YFSETQ. The CDR3 loop is CASSFREVATEAFF. The CDR3 nucleotides read TGCGCCAGCAGCTTCAGGGAAGTGGCCACTGAAGCTTTCTTT.

The chain links TRBV4-1 to TRBJ1-5; the D is unclear. Germline assignment: CDR1 MGHRA and CDR2 YSYEKL. CDR3 length: 15 residues. Deletions cut 0 bases from V and 7 bases from J, with 13 bases between. This chain's CDR3 is CASSQDRAWSQPQHF. The CDR3 DNA reads as TGCGCCAGCAGCCAAGATAGGGCATGGAGCCAGCCCCAGCATTTT.

This clone was picked up one time. This rearrangement joins TRBV4-1 to TRBJ1-4; D unresolved. The CDR3 has 15 residues. Germline V gives CDR1 MGHRA, CDR2 YSYEKL. V was clipped by 3 bases and J by 7 bases, with 15 bases between them. CDR3 residues: CASSQKEGGREKLFF. The CDR3 DNA reads as TGCGCCAGCAGCCAGAAGGAAGGAGGACGTGAAAAACTGTTTTTT.

The chain recombines TRBV6-2 or TRBV6-3 with TRBJ2-7; 9 positions match TRBD2. The CDR3 has 15 residues. Germline CDR1 MNHEY, CDR2 SVGEGT. J was trimmed by 2 bases and V by 0 bases; bases with no gene match: 2. CDR3 region: CASSYSGTSPYEQYF. CDR3 nucleotides: TGTGCCAGCAGTTACTCCGGGACTAGCCCCTACGAGCAGTACTTC.

This chain links TRBV18 with TRBJ1-4, with no clear D. Trimming pared 3 bases from V and 4 bases from J, leaving 6 bases between. The CDR3 has 13 amino acids. Germline assignment: CDR1 KGHSH and CDR2 LQKENI. The CDR3 spells CASSPGSNEKLFF. The DNA for the CDR3 is TGTGCCAGCTCACCGGGCAGTAATGAAAAACTGTTTTTT.